The 3 T cell receptor beta chains below all came from one sample that was sequenced in a study of cytomegalovirus exposure and HLA in healthy donors (dated 2017 in TCRdb). Library creation used the immunoSEQ multiplex PCR assay. A mixture of 60 forward primers for TCR Vbeta segments and 13 reverse primers for TCR Jbeta segments was used in the multiplex PCR. TCRdb re-hosts the immuneACCESS table, in-frame sequences only. Its copies lack some clones; in the studies checked, an unresolved V gene accounts for under half of them, and the cause for the rest is not known. The sample data list roughly 220,000 clones, and approximately 70% of these were observed just once. 2.6% of the sample rests with the top ten. Sequenced: PBMCs. The receptors were gathered from a man aged 35-49 years in good health and CMV-seropositive.

To note about this clone: This specimen includes other DNA sequences encoding the same CDR3. This chain connects TRBV6-6 to TRBJ2-3, with D perhaps TRBD1 (5 bases). Germline V gene sequence: CDR1 MNHNY, CDR2 SVGAGI (reference sequence). This CDR3 contains 16 residues. The ends were cut back, 2 bases at V and 0 bases at J, with 12 bases in the middle. CDR3 in DNA: TGTGCCAGCAGTTACGGGCAGGGCTCTAGCACAGATACGCAGTATTTT. It encodes CASSYGQGSSTDTQYF.

The table lists this clone with a few counts. Relative to the germline gene, one junction end is altered; a read error may explain this. The chain recombines TRBV7-9 with TRBJ1-1; D gene ambiguous. The V gene's germline CDR1 is SEHNR and CDR2 FQNEAQ (reference sequence). The CDR3 totals 11 residues. CDR3 protein: CASSIDTEAFF. The CDR3 DNA is TGTGCCAGCAGCATCGACACCGAAGCTTTCTTT.

J is TRBJ1-6 and V is TRBV15; D not certain. The germline V gene encodes CDR1 LNHNV and CDR2 YYDKDF (reference sequence). This CDR3 has 14 residues. Deletions cut 5 bases from V and 5 bases from J, with 10 bases between. CDR3 coding DNA: TGTGCCACCAGCGGCGCCGGGGATAATTCACCCCTCCACTTT. The encoded protein is CATSGAGDNSPLHF.